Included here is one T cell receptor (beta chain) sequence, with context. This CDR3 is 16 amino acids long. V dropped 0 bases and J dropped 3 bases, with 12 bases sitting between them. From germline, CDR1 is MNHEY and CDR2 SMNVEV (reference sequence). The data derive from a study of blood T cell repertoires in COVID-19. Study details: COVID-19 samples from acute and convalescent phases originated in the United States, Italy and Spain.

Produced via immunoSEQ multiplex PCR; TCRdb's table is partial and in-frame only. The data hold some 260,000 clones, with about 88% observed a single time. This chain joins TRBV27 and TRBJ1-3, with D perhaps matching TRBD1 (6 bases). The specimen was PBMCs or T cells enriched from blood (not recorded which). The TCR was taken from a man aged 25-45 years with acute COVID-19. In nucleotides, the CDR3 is TGTGCCAGCAGTTTATCGGGGGGGCGAATTGGAAACACCATATATTTT. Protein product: CASSLSGGRIGNTIYF.